The sequence of this T cell receptor (beta chain) was determined in a study of identical twins. Trimming removed 0 bases from V and 6 bases from J, with 9 bases in between. This CDR3 region has 13 residues. The germline CDR1 and CDR2 sequences are LNHNV and YYDKDF (reference sequence). With regard to this clonotype: The target antigen is unknown.

Notes on the study in general: The analysis was cross-sectional rather than longitudinal within donors.

Each CDR3 protein is one row after TCRdb ran MiXCR on the 5' RACE reads. The sample shows roughly 720,000 distinct CDR3 sequences, roughly 20% of them seen only once. These data are also associated with another study on T cells expressing NK-cell markers. That source reports: Sorted CD3+CD56-NKG2C+, CD3+CD56+NKG2C+ and CD3+CD56+NKG2C- T cells supplied the TCR beta repertoires. In several experiments, sorting was restricted to alpha-beta TCR T cells by an anti-gamma-delta TCR antibody.

The sequence was obtained from a young woman in good health. V is TRBV15 and J is TRBJ2-7; D ambiguous. The specimen sequenced was PBMCs. The CDR3 loop reads CATSREPTSEQYF. The CDR3, as DNA: TGTGCCACCAGCAGAGAGCCTACATCCGAGCAGTACTTC.